In its sample, the clone carrying this TCR beta chain was seen many times. The antigen remains unidentified. TCRdb reanalysed the 5' RACE reads using MiXCR and keeps one entry per CDR3 protein. There are around 490,000 distinct CDR3 sequences in the sample; roughly 15% occur only once, and 0.44% lies in the top ten. This entry is derived from a study of identical twins. Points from the study as a whole: Twin pairs had excess sharing that was weaker in beta out-of-frame sequences.

The germline V and J ends were trimmed by 1 base and 3 bases, with 6 bases remaining between them. This CDR3 comprises 13 residues. CDR1 is SGHDN and CDR2 is FVKESK in the germline V gene. These data are also associated with another study on yellow fever vaccine responses in identical twins. That investigation notes: Twins reportedly appeared to share part of their vaccine T cell response while keeping part individual.

V is TRBV14 and J is TRBJ1-1; D gene unclear. The sequence derives from a woman aged 18-29 years in good health. The sample comprised CD4+ T cells sorted from blood. The CDR3 DNA reads TGTGCCAGCAGCCAAGGAACAGACACTGAAGCTTTCTTT. It encodes CASSQGTDTEAFF.